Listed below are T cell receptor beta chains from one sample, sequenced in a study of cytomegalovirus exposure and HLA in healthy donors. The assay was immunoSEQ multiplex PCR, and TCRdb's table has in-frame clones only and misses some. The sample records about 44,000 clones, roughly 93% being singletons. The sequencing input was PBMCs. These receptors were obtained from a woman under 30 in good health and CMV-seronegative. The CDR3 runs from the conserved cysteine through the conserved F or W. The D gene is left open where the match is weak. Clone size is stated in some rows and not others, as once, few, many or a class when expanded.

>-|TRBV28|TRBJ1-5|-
TGTGCCAGCAGAATAGACAGAATTAGCAATCAGCCCCAGCATTTT
CASRIDRISNQPQHF
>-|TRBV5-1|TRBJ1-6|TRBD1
TGCGCCAGCAGCCGGGGACAGGGAGATTCACCCCTCCACTTT
CASSRGQGDSPLHF
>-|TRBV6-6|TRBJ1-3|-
TGTGCCAGCAGCCCCCACTATGGAAACACCATATATTTT
CASSPHYGNTIYF
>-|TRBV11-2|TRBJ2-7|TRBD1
TGTGCCAGCAGCACCTGGACAGGGGGCGAGCAGTACTTC
CASSTWTGGEQYF
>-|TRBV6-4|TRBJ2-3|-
TGTGCCAGCAGTGAGTCGGGGGGCGCAGATACGCAGTATTTT
CASSESGGADTQYF
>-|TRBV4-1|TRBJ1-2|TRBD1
TGCGCCAGCAGCGGGACAGGGCAACTCTATGGCTACACCTTC
CASSGTGQLYGYTF
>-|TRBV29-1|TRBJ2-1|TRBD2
TGCAGCGTTGCCGGCGGACTAGCGGGGGGGACTAGGTCCTACAATGAGCAGTTCTTC
CSVAGGLAGGTRSYNEQFF
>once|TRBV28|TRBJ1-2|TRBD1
TGTGCCAGCAGTTTCTCAGACAGGGGGGGATATGGCTACACCTTC
CASSFSDRGGYGYTF
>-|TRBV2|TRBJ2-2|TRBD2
TGTGCCAGCAGTGAAGGTTCGGGAGGGACCGGGGAGCTGTTTTTT
CASSEGSGGTGELFF
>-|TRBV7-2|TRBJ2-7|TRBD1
TGTGCCAGGCCCGGGACAGTTAGATCCTACGAGCAGTACTTC
CARPGTVRSYEQYF
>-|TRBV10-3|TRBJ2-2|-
TGTGCCATCAGGGGAGACAGGACTGCGAACACCGGGGAGCTGTTTTTT
CAIRGDRTANTGELFF
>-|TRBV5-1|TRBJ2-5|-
TGCGCCAGCAGTACCGGGAAGACCCAGTACTTC
CASSTGKTQYF
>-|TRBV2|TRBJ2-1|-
TGTGCCAGCAGTCCATACCCCCAAAGCACCGGAGGGAATGAGCAGTTCTTC
CASSPYPQSTGGNEQFF
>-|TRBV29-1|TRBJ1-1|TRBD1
TGCAGCGTCGAAGGACAGGCGGAAACTGAAGCTTTCTTT
CSVEGQAETEAFF
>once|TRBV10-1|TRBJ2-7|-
TGCGCCAGCAATCGGCAGGGACTGGGCTACGAGCAGTACTTC
CASNRQGLGYEQYF
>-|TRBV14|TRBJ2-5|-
TGTGCCAGCAGCCTTCTCCAAGAGACCCAGTACTTC
CASSLLQETQYF
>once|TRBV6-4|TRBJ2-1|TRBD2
TGTGCCAGCAGCCCCCGGGGGACTAGTTTCAATGAGCAGTTCTTC
CASSPRGTSFNEQFF
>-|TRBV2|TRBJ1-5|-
TGTGCCAGCAGTGAGGAGGGATATAGCAATCAGCCCCAGCATTTT
CASSEEGYSNQPQHF
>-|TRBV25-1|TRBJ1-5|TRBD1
TGTGCCAGCAGTGAATTGAACAGGGGAGACAATCAGCCCCAGCATTTT
CASSELNRGDNQPQHF
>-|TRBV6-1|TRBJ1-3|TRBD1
TGTGCCAGCAGTGAACCCGGGACGGGGACAGGGTTGGGAAACACCATATATTTT
CASSEPGTGTGLGNTIYF
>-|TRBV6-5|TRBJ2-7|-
TGTGCCAGCAGTTTTGGGGCCTCCTACGAGCAGTACTTC
CASSFGASYEQYF
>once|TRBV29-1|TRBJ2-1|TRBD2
TGCAGCGTTGAAGATGCTCGGGGACTAACCTACAATGAGCAGTTCTTC
CSVEDARGLTYNEQFF
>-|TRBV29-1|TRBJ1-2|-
TGCAGCGTTGAAGGCAGGGGATTAAGGGGCTACACCTTC
CSVEGRGLRGYTF
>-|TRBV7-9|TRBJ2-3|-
TGTGCCACCCTCACAGATACGCAGTATTTT
CATLTDTQYF
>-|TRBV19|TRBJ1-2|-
TGTGCCAGTAGTATATTTGCAGGGAACTATGGCTACACCTTC
CASSIFAGNYGYTF
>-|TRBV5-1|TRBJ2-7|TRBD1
TGCGCCAGCAGCCTGCCCGGGACAGGGAACCTCTACGAGCAGTACTTC
CASSLPGTGNLYEQYF
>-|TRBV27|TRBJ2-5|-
TGTGCCACCTCCCTGGGGCCGCTACAAGAGACCCAGTACTTC
CATSLGPLQETQYF
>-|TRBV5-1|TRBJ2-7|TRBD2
TGCGCCAGCAGCGGGACTCCTAGCGGGGGAAGCAACGAGCAGTACTTC
CASSGTPSGGSNEQYF
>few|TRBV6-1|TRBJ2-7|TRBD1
TGTGCCAGCAGTGGGGGACAGGAGTACGACGAGCAGTACTTC
CASSGGQEYDEQYF
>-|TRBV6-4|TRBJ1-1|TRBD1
TGTGCCAGCAGTGCGGGACAGGGGTCCACTGAAGCTTTCTTT
CASSAGQGSTEAFF
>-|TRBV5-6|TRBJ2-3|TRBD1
TGTGCCAGCAGCTTGATCAGGACAGGGTCCACAGATACGCAGTATTTT
CASSLIRTGSTDTQYF
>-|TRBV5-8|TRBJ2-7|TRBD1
TGTGCCAGCAGCCTGGTGGGGACAGGGATCGGCGGATCCTACGAGCAGTACTTC
CASSLVGTGIGGSYEQYF
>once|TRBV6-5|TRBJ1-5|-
TGTGCCAGCAGGTACCGCGGAGGGGAATCCAATCAGCCCCAGCATTTT
CASRYRGGESNQPQHF
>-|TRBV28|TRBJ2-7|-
TGTGCCAGCAGTTTAGCGAGCGGGCCTTCCTACGAGCAGTACTTC
CASSLASGPSYEQYF
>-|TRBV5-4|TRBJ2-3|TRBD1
TGTGCCAGCAGCTCGGGACAGGGGGAAGATACGCAGTATTTT
CASSSGQGEDTQYF